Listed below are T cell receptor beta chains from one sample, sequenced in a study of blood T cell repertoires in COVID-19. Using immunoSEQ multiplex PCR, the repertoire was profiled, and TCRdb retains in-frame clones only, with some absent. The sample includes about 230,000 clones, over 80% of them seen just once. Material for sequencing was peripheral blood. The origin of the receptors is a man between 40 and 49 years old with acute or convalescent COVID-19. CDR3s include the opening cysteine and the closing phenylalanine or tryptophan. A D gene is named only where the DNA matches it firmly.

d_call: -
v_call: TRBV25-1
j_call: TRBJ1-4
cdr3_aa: CASSGTAGAGEKLFF
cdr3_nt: TGTGCCAGCAGTGGAACCGCAGGGGCTGGAGAAAAACTGTTTTTT

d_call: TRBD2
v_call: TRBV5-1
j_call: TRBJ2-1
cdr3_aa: CASSLLSGLANNEQFF
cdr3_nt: TGCGCCAGCAGCCTCCTAAGCGGACTAGCGAACAATGAGCAGTTCTTC

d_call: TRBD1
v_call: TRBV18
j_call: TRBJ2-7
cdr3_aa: CASSPPDRGQDEQYF
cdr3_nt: TGTGCCAGCTCACCCCCGGACAGGGGGCAGGACGAGCAGTACTTC

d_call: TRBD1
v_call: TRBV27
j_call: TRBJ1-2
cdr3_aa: CASSSTGDGYTF
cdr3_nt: TGTGCCAGCAGTTCGACAGGGGATGGCTACACCTTC

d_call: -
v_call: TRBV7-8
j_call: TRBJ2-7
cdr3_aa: CASSPRFPLREQYF
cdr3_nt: TGTGCCAGCAGCCCGCGATTCCCCCTTCGCGAGCAGTACTTC

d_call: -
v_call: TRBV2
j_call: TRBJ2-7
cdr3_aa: CASSEDQGGVRNF
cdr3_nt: TGTGCCAGCAGTGAGGACCAGGGGGGCGTTAGGAACTTC

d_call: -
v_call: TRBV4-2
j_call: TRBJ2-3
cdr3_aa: CASSQIISGSDTQYF
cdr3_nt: TGTGCCAGCAGCCAAATCATCAGCGGCTCAGATACGCAGTATTTT

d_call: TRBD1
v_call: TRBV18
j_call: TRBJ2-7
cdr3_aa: CASSSGTGAPYEQYF
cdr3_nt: TGTGCCAGCTCATCCGGGACAGGAGCCCCCTACGAGCAGTACTTC

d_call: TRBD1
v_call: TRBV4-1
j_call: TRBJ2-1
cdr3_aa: CASSQVGGSNEQFF
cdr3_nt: TGCGCCAGCAGCCAAGTAGGGGGCAGCAATGAGCAGTTCTTC

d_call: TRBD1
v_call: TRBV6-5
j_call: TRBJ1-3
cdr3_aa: CASTTTGTGNTIYF
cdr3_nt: TGTGCCAGCACCACGACAGGGACTGGAAACACCATATATTTT

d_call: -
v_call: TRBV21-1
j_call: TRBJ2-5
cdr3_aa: CASRDLREAWETQYF
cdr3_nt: TGTGCCAGCAGAGACCTAAGGGAGGCCTGGGAGACCCAGTACTTC

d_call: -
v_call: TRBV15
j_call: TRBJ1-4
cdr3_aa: CATSRRQNNEKLFF
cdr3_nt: TGTGCCACCAGCAGACGCCAGAATAATGAAAAACTGTTTTTT

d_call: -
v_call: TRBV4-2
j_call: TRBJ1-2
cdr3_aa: CASSQDPGGVLNYGYTF
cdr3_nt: TGTGCCAGCAGCCAAGATCCCGGAGGGGTGCTTAACTATGGCTACACCTTC

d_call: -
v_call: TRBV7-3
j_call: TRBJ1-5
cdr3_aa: CASSLERNQPQHF
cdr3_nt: TGTGCCAGCAGCTTAGAACGGAATCAGCCCCAGCATTTT

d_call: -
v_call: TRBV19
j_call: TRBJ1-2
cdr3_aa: CASSIPGADGGYTF
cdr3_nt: TGTGCCAGTAGTATTCCTGGGGCCGACGGTGGCTACACCTTC

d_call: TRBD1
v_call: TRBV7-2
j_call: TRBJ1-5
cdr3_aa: CASSLGGQGNQPQHF
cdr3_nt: TGTGCCAGCAGCTTAGGGGGACAGGGAAATCAGCCCCAGCATTTT